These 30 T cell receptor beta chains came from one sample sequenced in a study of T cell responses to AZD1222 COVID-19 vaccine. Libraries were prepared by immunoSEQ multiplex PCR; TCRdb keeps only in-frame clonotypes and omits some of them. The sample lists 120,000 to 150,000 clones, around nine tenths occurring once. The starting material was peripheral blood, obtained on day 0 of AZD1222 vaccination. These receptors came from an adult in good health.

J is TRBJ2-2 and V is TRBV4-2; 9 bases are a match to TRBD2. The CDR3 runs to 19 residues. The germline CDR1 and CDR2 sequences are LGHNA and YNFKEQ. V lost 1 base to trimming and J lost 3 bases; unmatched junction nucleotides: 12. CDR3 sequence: CASSQVPAGGGGDTGELFF. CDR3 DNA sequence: TGTGCCAGCAGCCAAGTCCCAGCGGGAGGAGGGGGTGACACCGGGGAGCTGTTTTTT.

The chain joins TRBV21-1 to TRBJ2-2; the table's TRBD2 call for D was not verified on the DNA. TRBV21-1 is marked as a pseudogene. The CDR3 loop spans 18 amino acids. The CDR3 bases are TGTGCCAGCAGCAAAGGGGGGTGCGGGGAAATTAGCACCGGGGAGCTGTTTTTT. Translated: CASSKGGCGEISTGELFF.

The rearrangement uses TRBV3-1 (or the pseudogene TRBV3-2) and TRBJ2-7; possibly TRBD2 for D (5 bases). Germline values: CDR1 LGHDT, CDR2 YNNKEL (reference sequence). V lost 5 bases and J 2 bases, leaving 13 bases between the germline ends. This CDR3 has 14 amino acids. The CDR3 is CASSRTFQAYEQYF. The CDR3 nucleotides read TGTGCCAGCAGCAGGACTTTTCAGGCCTACGAGCAGTACTTC.

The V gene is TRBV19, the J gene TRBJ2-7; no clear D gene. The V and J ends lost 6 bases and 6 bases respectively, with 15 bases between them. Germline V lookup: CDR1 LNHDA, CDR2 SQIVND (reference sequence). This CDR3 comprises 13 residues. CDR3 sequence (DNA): TGTGCCAGTAGCAACCACCGTCGGACCGAGCAGTACTTC. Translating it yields CASSNHRRTEQYF.

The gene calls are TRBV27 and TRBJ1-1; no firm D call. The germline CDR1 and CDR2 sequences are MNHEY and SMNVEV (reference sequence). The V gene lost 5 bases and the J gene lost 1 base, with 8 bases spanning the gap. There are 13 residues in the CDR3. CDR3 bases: TGTGCCAGCAGTATATTCAGGAACACTGAAGCTTTCTTT. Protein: CASSIFRNTEAFF.

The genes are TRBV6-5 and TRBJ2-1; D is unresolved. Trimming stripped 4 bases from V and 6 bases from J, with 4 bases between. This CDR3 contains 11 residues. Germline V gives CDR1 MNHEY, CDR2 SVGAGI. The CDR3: CASSLVNEQFF. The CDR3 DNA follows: TGTGCCAGCAGTTTGGTCAATGAGCAGTTCTTC.

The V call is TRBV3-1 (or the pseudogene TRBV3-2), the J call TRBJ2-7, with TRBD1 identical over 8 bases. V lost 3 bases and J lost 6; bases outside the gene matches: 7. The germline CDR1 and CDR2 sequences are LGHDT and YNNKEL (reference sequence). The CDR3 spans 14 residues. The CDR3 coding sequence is TGTGCCAGCAGCCAGGCAGGGGGCGGTGGCGAGCAGTACTTC. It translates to CASSQAGGGGEQYF.

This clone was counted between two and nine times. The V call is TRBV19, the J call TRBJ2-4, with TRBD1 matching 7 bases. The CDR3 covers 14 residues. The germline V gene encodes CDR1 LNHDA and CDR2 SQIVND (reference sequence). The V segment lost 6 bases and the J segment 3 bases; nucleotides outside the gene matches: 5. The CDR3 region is CASRDRLGKNIQYF. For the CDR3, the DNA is TGTGCCAGTAGGGACAGGCTAGGCAAAAACATTCAGTACTTC.

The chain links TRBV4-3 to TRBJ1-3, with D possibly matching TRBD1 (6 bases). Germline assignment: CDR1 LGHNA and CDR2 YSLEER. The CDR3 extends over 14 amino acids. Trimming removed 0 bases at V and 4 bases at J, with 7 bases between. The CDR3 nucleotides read TGCGCCAGCAGCCAAGATAGGGGGGGAAACACCATATATTTT. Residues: CASSQDRGGNTIYF.

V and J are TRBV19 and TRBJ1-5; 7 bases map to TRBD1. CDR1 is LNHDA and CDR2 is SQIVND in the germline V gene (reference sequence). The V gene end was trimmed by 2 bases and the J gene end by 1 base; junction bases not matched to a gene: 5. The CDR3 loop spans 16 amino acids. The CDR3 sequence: CASSIPGQSSNQPQHF. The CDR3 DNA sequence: TGTGCCAGTAGTATACCGGGACAGTCGAGCAATCAGCCCCAGCATTTT.

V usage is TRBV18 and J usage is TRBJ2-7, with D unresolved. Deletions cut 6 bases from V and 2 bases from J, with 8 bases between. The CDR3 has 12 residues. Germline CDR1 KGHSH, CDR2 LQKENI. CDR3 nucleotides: TGTGCCAGCTCCCCAACGACCTACGAGCAGTACTTC. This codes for CASSPTTYEQYF. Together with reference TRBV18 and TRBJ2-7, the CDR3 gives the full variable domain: NAGVMQNPRHLVRRRGQEARLRCSPMKGHSHVYWYRQLPEEGLKFMVYLQKENIIDESGMPKERFSAEFPKEGPSILRIQQVVRGDSAAYFCASSPTTYEQYFGPGTRLTVT.

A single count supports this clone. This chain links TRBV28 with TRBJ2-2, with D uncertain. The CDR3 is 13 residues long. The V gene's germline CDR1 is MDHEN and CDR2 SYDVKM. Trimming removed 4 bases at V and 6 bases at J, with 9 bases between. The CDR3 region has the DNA TGTGCCAGCAGTTCCTCAGGTGCCGGGGAGCTGTTTTTT. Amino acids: CASSSSGAGELFF.

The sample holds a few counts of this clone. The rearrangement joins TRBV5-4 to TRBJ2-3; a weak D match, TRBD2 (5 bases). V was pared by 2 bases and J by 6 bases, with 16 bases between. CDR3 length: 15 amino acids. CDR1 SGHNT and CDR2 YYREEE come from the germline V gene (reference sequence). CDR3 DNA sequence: TGTGCCAGCAGCTTAAGGAGCGGACGGGTGGATACGCAGTATTTT. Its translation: CASSLRSGRVDTQYF.

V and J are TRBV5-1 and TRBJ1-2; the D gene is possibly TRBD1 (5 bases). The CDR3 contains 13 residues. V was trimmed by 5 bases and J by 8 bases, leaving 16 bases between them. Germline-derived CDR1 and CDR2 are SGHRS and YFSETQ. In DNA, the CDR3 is TGCGCCAGCAGACCGGACGGGACTACAGGCTACACCTTC. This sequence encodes CASRPDGTTGYTF.

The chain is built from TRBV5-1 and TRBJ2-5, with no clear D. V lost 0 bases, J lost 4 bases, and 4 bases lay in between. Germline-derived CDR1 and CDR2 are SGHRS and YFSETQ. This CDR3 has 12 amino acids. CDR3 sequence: CASSLEGETQYF. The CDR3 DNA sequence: TGCGCCAGCAGCTTGGAGGGAGAGACCCAGTACTTC.

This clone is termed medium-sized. CDR3 region: CASSPDYRNEQYF. For the CDR3, the DNA is TGTGCCAGCAGCCCCGATTACCGCAACGAGCAGTACTTC. The chain uses TRBV7-7 and TRBJ2-7; unclear D gene. V lost 5 bases, J lost 5 bases, and 13 bases lay in between. The CDR3 is made up of 13 amino acids. CDR1 and CDR2 (germline): SSHAT, FNYEAQ (reference sequence).

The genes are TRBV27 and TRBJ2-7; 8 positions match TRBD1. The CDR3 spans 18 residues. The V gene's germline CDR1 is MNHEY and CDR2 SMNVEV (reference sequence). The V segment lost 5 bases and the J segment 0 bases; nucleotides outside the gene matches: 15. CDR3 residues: CASSPSPLGQAYSYEQYF. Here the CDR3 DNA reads TGTGCCAGCAGTCCTTCCCCCCTGGGACAGGCCTACTCCTACGAGCAGTACTTC.

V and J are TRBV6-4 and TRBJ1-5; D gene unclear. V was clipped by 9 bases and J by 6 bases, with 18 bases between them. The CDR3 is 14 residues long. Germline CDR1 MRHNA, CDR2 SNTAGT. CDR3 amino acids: CASPRGRLFQPQHF. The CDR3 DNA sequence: TGTGCCAGTCCTCGAGGCAGGTTGTTTCAGCCCCAGCATTTT.

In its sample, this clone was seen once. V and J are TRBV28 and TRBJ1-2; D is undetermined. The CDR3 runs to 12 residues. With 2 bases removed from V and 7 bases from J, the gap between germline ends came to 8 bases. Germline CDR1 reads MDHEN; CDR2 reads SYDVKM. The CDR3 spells CASSLRQFGYTF. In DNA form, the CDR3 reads TGTGCCAGCAGTTTACGTCAGTTTGGCTACACCTTC.

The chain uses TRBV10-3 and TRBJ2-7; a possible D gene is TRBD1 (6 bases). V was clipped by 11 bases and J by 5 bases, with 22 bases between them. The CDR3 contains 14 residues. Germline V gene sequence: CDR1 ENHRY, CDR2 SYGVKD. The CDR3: CAAKANLPGDEQYF. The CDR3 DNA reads TGTGCCGCCAAAGCTAACTTACCAGGGGACGAGCAGTACTTC.

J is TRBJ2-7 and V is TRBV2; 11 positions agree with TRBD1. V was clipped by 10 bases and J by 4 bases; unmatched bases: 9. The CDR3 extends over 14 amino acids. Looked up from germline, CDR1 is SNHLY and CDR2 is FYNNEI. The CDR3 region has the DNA TGTGCCACCAAGGCGGACAGGGGGCTATACGAGCAGTACTTC. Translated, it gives CATKADRGLYEQYF.

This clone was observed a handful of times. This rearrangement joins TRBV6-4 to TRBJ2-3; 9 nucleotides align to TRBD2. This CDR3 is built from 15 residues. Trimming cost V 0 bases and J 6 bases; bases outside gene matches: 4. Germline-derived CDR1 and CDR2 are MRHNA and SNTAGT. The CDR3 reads CASSDSSGRVDTQYF. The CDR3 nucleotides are TGTGCCAGCAGTGACTCTAGCGGGAGAGTGGATACGCAGTATTTT.

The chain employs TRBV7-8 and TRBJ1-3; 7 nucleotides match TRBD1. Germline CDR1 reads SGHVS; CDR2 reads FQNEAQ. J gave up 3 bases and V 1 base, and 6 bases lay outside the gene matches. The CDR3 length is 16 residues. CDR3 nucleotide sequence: TGTGCCAGCAGCTTAGGGTTGAGGACAGGTGGAAACACCATATATTTT. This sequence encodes CASSLGLRTGGNTIYF.

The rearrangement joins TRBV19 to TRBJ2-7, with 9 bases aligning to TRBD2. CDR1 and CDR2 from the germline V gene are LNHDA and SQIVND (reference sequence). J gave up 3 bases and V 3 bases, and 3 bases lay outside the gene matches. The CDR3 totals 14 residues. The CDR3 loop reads CASSILAGDYEQYF. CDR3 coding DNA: TGTGCCAGTAGTATTTTAGCGGGAGACTACGAGCAGTACTTC.

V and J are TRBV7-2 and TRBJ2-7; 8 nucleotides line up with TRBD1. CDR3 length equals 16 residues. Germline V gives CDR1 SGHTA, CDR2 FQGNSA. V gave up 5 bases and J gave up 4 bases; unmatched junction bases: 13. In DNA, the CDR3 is TGTGCCAGCAGCCTCGGAGGGACAGGAGAGTTGTACGAGCAGTACTTC. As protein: CASSLGGTGELYEQYF.

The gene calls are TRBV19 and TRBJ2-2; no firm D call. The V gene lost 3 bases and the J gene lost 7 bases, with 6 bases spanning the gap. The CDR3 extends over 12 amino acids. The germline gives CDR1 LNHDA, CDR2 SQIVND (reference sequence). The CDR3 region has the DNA TGTGCCAGTAGTATGTCGATCGGGGAGCTGTTTTTT. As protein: CASSMSIGELFF. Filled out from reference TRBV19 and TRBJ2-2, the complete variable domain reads DGGITQSPKYLFRKEGQNVTLSCEQNLNHDAMYWYRQDPGQGLRLIYYSQIVNDFQKGDIAEGYSVSREKKESFPLTVTSAQKNPTAFYLCASSMSIGELFFGEGSRLTVL.

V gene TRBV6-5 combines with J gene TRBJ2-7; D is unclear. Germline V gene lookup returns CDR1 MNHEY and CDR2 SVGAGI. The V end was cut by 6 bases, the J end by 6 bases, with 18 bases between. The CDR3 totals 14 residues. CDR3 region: CASSAGPYFSEQYF. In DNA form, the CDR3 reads TGTGCCAGCAGCGCCGGTCCCTACTTTAGCGAGCAGTACTTC.

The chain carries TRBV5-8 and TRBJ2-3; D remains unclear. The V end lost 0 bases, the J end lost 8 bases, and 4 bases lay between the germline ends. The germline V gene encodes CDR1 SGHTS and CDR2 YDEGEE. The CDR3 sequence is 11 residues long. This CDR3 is CASSLGATQYF. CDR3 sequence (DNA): TGTGCCAGCAGCTTGGGGGCTACGCAGTATTTT.

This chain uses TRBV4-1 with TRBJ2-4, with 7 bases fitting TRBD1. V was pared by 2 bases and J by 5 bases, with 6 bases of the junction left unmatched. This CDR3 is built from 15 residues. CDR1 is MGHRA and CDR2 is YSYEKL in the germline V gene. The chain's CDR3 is CASSQRQGTQNIQYF. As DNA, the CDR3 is TGCGCCAGCAGCCAACGACAGGGAACCCAAAACATTCAGTACTTC.

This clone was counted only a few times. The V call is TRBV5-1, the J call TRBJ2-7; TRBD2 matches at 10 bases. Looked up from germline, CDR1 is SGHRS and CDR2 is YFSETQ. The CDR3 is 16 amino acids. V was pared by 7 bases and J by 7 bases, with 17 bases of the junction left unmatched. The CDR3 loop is CASSPQGLAPTLEQYF. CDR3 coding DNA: TGCGCCAGCTCGCCCCAGGGACTAGCGCCCACACTAGAGCAGTACTTC.